The following is a T cell receptor (beta chain) sequence with its context. The sample originates from a study of cytomegalovirus exposure and HLA in healthy donors. The data were produced by immunoSEQ multiplex PCR, yet TCRdb's version contains in-frame clones alone and is incomplete. The data hold 110,000 or so clones, with around 88% observed a single time. Per the germline V gene, CDR1 is SGHRS and CDR2 is YFSETQ. Deletions cut 5 bases from V and 5 bases from J, with 13 bases between. The CDR3 totals 14 residues. Material for sequencing was PBMCs. The genes are TRBV5-1 and TRBJ1-4; TRBD1 might be the D (5 bases). This clonotype originated in a man younger than 30 in good health and CMV-seronegative. The CDR3 loop reads CASRRGDGNEKLFF. CDR3 nucleotides: TGCGCCAGCAGACGGGGGGACGGGAATGAAAAACTGTTTTTT.